The 8 T cell receptor beta chains listed next were all sequenced from one sample in a study of identical twins. Via MiXCR, TCRdb re-called the 5' RACE reads, giving one row per CDR3 protein. The repertoire holds around 570,000 distinct CDR3 sequences, with 9.5% to 10% as singletons. The data also belong to a second study, concerning yellow fever vaccine responses in identical twins.

The sequenced material came from PBMCs. Source of these receptors: a young woman in good health.

This clonotype was counted at least ten times. The chain has TRBV7-2 and TRBJ2-2; no definite D call. Per germline, CDR1 SGHTA and CDR2 FQGNSA. There are 13 residues in the CDR3. The V gene lost 0 bases and the J gene lost 5 bases, with 4 bases spanning the gap. As DNA, the CDR3 is TGTGCCAGCAGCTTAGCGCCGACCGGGGAGCTGTTTTTT. Encoded protein: CASSLAPTGELFF.

This clonotype was picked up many times. The chain carries TRBV29-1 and TRBJ2-1, with 7 bases identical to TRBD2. The length of the CDR3 is 12 residues. Per germline, CDR1 SQVTM and CDR2 ANQGSEA. V gave up 4 bases and J gave up 10 bases; unmatched junction bases: 7. The CDR3: CSVVRGGDEQFF. The CDR3 coding sequence is TGCAGCGTTGTGCGGGGAGGGGACGAGCAGTTCTTC.

This clonotype was seen more than once but under ten times. V usage is TRBV9 and J usage is TRBJ2-1; 7 bases map to TRBD2. V lost 2 bases to trimming and J lost 0 bases; unmatched junction nucleotides: 5. The CDR3 has 16 amino acids. In germline, CDR1 is SGDLS, CDR2 YYNGEE. The CDR3 nucleotides read TGTGCCAGCAGCGTGATGAGCGGGATCTCCTACAATGAGCAGTTCTTC. As protein: CASSVMSGISYNEQFF.

V is TRBV4-2 and J is TRBJ2-2; 7 bases line up with TRBD2. This CDR3 has 17 amino acids. The germline CDR1 and CDR2 sequences are LGHNA and YNFKEQ. J gave up 1 base and V 4 bases, and 9 bases lay outside the gene matches. CDR3 sequence (DNA): TGTGCCAGCAGCCCCAGAGGCGAGCGGGGGAACACCGGGGAGCTGTTTTTT. This codes for CASSPRGERGNTGELFF.

The chain has TRBV4-3 and TRBJ1-1; no definite D call. The germline V gene has CDR1 LGHNA and CDR2 YSLEER. CDR3 size: 18 residues. V lost 8 bases, J lost 0 bases, and 25 bases lay in between. The CDR3 DNA reads as TGCGCCAGCGCCATCGGGGTAGCACCAAATGCAATGAACACTGAAGCTTTCTTT. It is translated as CASAIGVAPNAMNTEAFF.

The chain joins TRBV27 to TRBJ2-1; D ambiguous. This CDR3 is built from 13 residues. Trimming pared 4 bases from V and 5 bases from J, leaving 9 bases between. Germline CDR1 and CDR2: MNHEY and SMNVEV (reference sequence). As DNA, the CDR3 is TGTGCCAGCAGTTCCCGCTCGGACAATGAGCAGTTCTTC. Protein product: CASSSRSDNEQFF.

This clonotype was seen many times. V usage is TRBV25-1 and J usage is TRBJ2-1; D may be TRBD1 or TRBD2 (5 bases each). Germline values: CDR1 MGHDK, CDR2 SYGVNS. V was pared by 1 base and J by 1 base, with 17 bases between. The CDR3 contains 18 residues. Here the CDR3 DNA reads TGTGCCAGCAGTGAATCCGAACCGGGACGATCATCCTACAATGAGCAGTTCTTC. It encodes CASSESEPGRSSYNEQFF.

The gene calls are TRBV15 and TRBJ2-7, with 10 bases identical to TRBD1. This CDR3 region has 16 residues. CDR1 and CDR2 (germline): LNHNV, YYDKDF (reference sequence). The J segment lost 2 bases and the V segment lost 7 bases, leaving 11 bases of the junction unmatched. CDR3 protein: CATTPAGQGITYEQYF. In DNA form, the CDR3 reads TGTGCCACCACCCCGGCGGGACAGGGGATCACCTACGAGCAGTACTTC.